The 8 T cell receptor beta chains in this list originate from one sample, sequenced in a study of STAT5B mutations in CD4+ large granular lymphocyte leukemia. Method: immunoSEQ multiplex PCR; TCRdb's copy keeps in-frame clones and lacks some. The data hold tens of thousands of clones, with 69% observed a single time. The material sequenced was CD4+ T cells from blood buffy coats. The receptors here all came from a human donor in good health.

This rearrangement joins TRBV27 to TRBJ1-1; 7 nucleotides align to TRBD1. Germline CDR1 reads MNHEY; CDR2 reads SMNVEV (reference sequence). This CDR3 region has 14 residues. The V and J ends lost 4 bases and 6 bases, in that order; junction bases with no gene match: 8. CDR3 sequence (DNA): TGTGCCAGCAGTTCGTACAGGCAGGGGGCTGAAGCTTTCTTT. As protein: CASSSYRQGAEAFF.

The rearrangement joins TRBV5-1 to TRBJ2-5; possibly TRBD1 for D (6 bases). V lost 7 bases, J lost 5 bases, and 21 bases lay in between. The germline V gene has CDR1 SGHRS and CDR2 YFSETQ. The CDR3 has 15 amino acids. The CDR3 nucleotides read TGCGCCAGCCGCCGCAGGGGAGAAGGGTTGGAGACCCAGTACTTC. Amino acid sequence: CASRRRGEGLETQYF.

The chain couples TRBV5-4 to TRBJ2-7; D gene uncertain. V shed 1 base and J shed 3 bases, with 14 bases lying between them. Germline V CDR1 and CDR2: SGHNT, YYREEE (reference sequence). The CDR3 loop spans 15 amino acids. The CDR3: CASSLLGQGFYEQYF. CDR3 nucleotide sequence: TGTGCCAGCAGCTTGCTGGGCCAAGGGTTCTACGAGCAGTACTTC.

This chain joins TRBV20-1 and TRBJ2-5; 8 bases are a match to TRBD1. The trim removed 6 bases at V and 13 bases at J, leaving 7 bases unmatched. Germline V gives CDR1 DFQATT, CDR2 SNEGSKA (reference sequence). This CDR3 comprises 10 residues. DNA of the CDR3: TGCAGTGCGATCGACAGGGGCATGTACTTC. This codes for CSAIDRGMYF.

This clone was seen a handful of times. The J gene is TRBJ1-1, the V gene TRBV11-2; the match to TRBD1 covers 9 bases. Germline-derived CDR1 and CDR2 are SGHAT and FQNNGV. With 2 bases clipped from V and 2 bases from J, the junction kept 3 bases outside the gene matches. The CDR3 spans 15 residues. The CDR3 loop is CASSLPTGGNTEAFF. The CDR3 region has the DNA TGTGCCAGCAGCTTACCGACAGGGGGAAACACTGAAGCTTTCTTT.

The chain links TRBV5-1 to TRBJ2-2; 9 nucleotides line up with TRBD1. This CDR3 spans 16 amino acids. With 4 bases clipped from V and 6 bases from J, the junction kept 10 bases outside the gene matches. Germline V gene sequence: CDR1 SGHRS, CDR2 YFSETQ. The CDR3: CASSDYPGQGPGELFF. CDR3 in DNA: TGCGCCAGCAGCGATTACCCGGGACAGGGCCCCGGGGAGCTGTTTTTT.

V usage is TRBV7-2 and J usage is TRBJ2-7; D possibly uses TRBD1 or TRBD2 (5 bases each). Germline V gene lookup returns CDR1 SGHTA and CDR2 FQGNSA. V lost 2 bases, J lost 2 bases, and 10 bases lay in between. The CDR3 has 14 amino acids. The CDR3 spells CASSLRGVPYEQYF. Written as DNA, the CDR3 is TGTGCCAGCAGCTTACGAGGGGTCCCCTACGAGCAGTACTTC.

This chain links TRBV2 with TRBJ2-7; 7 positions match TRBD2. J was trimmed by 0 bases and V by 7 bases; bases with no gene match: 9. The CDR3 has 15 residues. CDR1 SNHLY and CDR2 FYNNEI come from the germline V gene. CDR3 protein: CASKFRRGTSYEQYF. For the CDR3, the DNA is TGTGCCAGCAAGTTCCGGCGGGGGACCTCCTACGAGCAGTACTTC.